This T cell receptor beta chain was captured by sequencing in a study of monozygotic twins with inflammatory bowel disease. Reanalyzing the 5' RACE reads, TCRdb keeps one entry per CDR3 protein, without DNA. The sample table sets out around 400,000 distinct CDR3 sequences. CDR1 is KGHDR and CDR2 is SFDVKD in the germline V gene. There are 13 residues in the CDR3. This receptor was taken from a human donor with ulcerative colitis or Crohn's disease, or a healthy co-twin of an affected twin (not recorded which). The V gene is TRBV24-1, the J gene TRBJ1-5; the D call from TCRdb, TRBD1, cannot be confirmed without DNA. Sequencing was done on a sample of blood. The CDR3 is CATSEPGFLPQHF.